The 27 T cell receptor beta chains given below trace back to one sample, sequenced in a study of Ad26.COV2.S vaccination and SARS-CoV-2 variants. Data came from immunoSEQ multiplex PCR; TCRdb stores just in-frame clones and leaves some out. This sample yields some 640,000 clones, of which more than 80% are seen a single time; approximately 1.5% belongs to the top ten. Described treatment: roughly 19 received Ad26.COV2.S at low or high dose, single or two shots; five or six received placebo; per-sample allocation not given. Samples analyzed were those drawn on day 63 after the first vaccine or placebo injection. Material: peripheral blood, obtained in a trial of Ad26.COV2.S vaccine versus placebo. These receptors were obtained from a person between 18 and 65 years old who received the Ad26.COV2.S COVID-19 vaccine or a placebo.

The J gene is TRBJ2-3, the V gene TRBV3-1 (or the pseudogene TRBV3-2); D not certain. Trimming shortened V by 5 bases and J by 0 bases, and 9 bases separated the two germline ends. Germline lookup yields CDR1 LGHDT and CDR2 YNNKEL (reference sequence). This CDR3 is 14 amino acids long. CDR3 loop: CASSVGYSTDTQYF. Here the CDR3 DNA reads TGTGCCAGCAGCGTGGGATATAGCACAGATACGCAGTATTTT.

The chain recombines TRBV18 with TRBJ2-5, with TRBD1 as a possible D gene (6 bases). The germline V gene has CDR1 KGHSH and CDR2 LQKENI. The V end lost 3 bases, the J end lost 14 bases, and 19 bases lay between the germline ends. CDR3 length equals 13 residues. CDR3 sequence: CASSPRQDLHPYF. The CDR3 DNA reads TGTGCCAGCTCACCTAGACAGGACCTCCATCCTTACTTC. The complete variable domain, with remaining parts taken from reference TRBV18 and TRBJ2-5, reads NAGVMQNPRHLVRRRGQEARLRCSPMKGHSHVYWYRQLPEEGLKFMVYLQKENIIDESGMPKERFSAEFPKEGPSILRIQQVVRGDSAAYFCASSPRQDLHPYFGPGTRLLVL.

The V and J genes are TRBV30 and TRBJ1-2, with D tentatively TRBD1 (6 bases). Germline CDR1 and CDR2: GTSNPN and SVGIG (reference sequence). The V gene lost 2 bases and the J gene lost 1 base, with 11 bases spanning the gap. CDR3 size: 14 residues. CDR3 nucleotide sequence: TGTGCCTGGAGTCTTAACAGGGATAACTATGGCTACACCTTC. Amino acid sequence: CAWSLNRDNYGYTF.

This chain links TRBV6-5 with TRBJ1-3, with 9 positions matching TRBD1. The CDR3 consists of 14 residues. CDR1 MNHEY and CDR2 SVGAGI come from the germline V gene. V lost 10 bases to trimming and J lost 4 bases; unmatched junction nucleotides: 8. The CDR3 DNA reads as TGTGCCACGAGGACAGGGGTCTTAGGAAACACCATATATTTT. Protein: CATRTGVLGNTIYF.

The rearrangement joins TRBV5-8 to TRBJ2-2; 8 bases are shared with TRBD2. CDR1 and CDR2 from the germline V gene are SGHTS and YDEGEE. This CDR3 has 15 residues. The junction had 9 bases not matched to a gene; V was cut back by 5 bases and J by 6 bases. In nucleotides, the CDR3 is TGTGCCAGCAGGTACGGGCCAGCGGGAGCCGGGGAGCTGTTTTTT. It encodes CASRYGPAGAGELFF.

This chain joins TRBV5-1 and TRBJ2-7, with TRBD2 matching 8 bases. The CDR3 runs to 17 residues. The V segment lost 2 bases and the J segment 2 bases; nucleotides outside the gene matches: 12. Germline loops: CDR1 SGHRS, CDR2 YFSETQ. Here the CDR3 DNA reads TGCGCCAGCAGCTTTGGGGGGGTAGCGGGAAAGGCCTACGAGCAGTACTTC. It translates to CASSFGGVAGKAYEQYF. The full variable domain, its missing parts supplied by reference TRBV5-1 and TRBJ2-7, is KAGVTQTPRYLIKTRGQQVTLSCSPISGHRSVSWYQQTPGQGLQFLFEYFSETQRNKGNFPGRFSGRQFSNSRSEMNVSTLELGDSALYLCASSFGGVAGKAYEQYFGPGTRLTVT.

V is TRBV7-9 and J is TRBJ1-2; D not resolved. Germline CDR1 and CDR2: SEHNR and FQNEAQ (reference sequence). Trimming shortened V by 5 bases and J by 8 bases, and 21 bases separated the two germline ends. The CDR3 has 15 residues. The CDR3 loop reads CASSLPGRDPTGYTF. In DNA, the CDR3 is TGTGCCAGCAGCCTACCGGGCCGAGATCCAACGGGCTACACCTTC.

V is TRBV7-2 and J is TRBJ1-3; no clear D gene. Trimming stripped 5 bases from V and 6 bases from J, with 14 bases between. Germline V lookup: CDR1 SGHTA, CDR2 FQGNSA. This CDR3 is 14 amino acids long. The CDR3 nucleotides read TGTGCCAGCAGCCTCGGAAACTGGCAAAACACCATATATTTT. It encodes CASSLGNWQNTIYF.

This clone was observed once. The chain recombines TRBV18 with TRBJ2-5; D is unclear. Trimming cost V 0 bases and J 2 bases, with 16 bases left between them. Germline loops: CDR1 KGHSH, CDR2 LQKENI. This CDR3 comprises 17 residues. CDR3 in DNA: TGTGCCAGCTCACCACCGTCAGGTGGGGTACAGCAAGAGACCCAGTACTTC. This gives the protein CASSPPSGGVQQETQYF.

This sequence joins TRBV7-2 and TRBJ2-7, with 9 nucleotides matching TRBD1. V gave up 3 bases and J gave up 2 bases; unmatched junction bases: 5. The CDR3 totals 15 residues. The germline gives CDR1 SGHTA, CDR2 FQGNSA. DNA for the CDR3: TGTGCCAGCAGCTTTGGGACAGGGCAGGCCTACGAGCAGTACTTC. It specifies CASSFGTGQAYEQYF.

This clone was detected ten times or more. The chain couples TRBV4-1 to TRBJ1-3; D not certain. The CDR3 has 16 amino acids. Germline-derived CDR1 and CDR2 are MGHRA and YSYEKL. With 3 bases removed from V and 0 bases from J, the gap between germline ends came to 12 bases. DNA for the CDR3: TGCGCCAGCAGCCACGACTACAGTTACTCTGGAAACACCATATATTTT. This translates into CASSHDYSYSGNTIYF.

The chain recombines TRBV6-2 or TRBV6-3 with TRBJ2-5, with TRBD2 matching 13 bases. Germline V gives CDR1 MNHEY, CDR2 SVGEGT. The CDR3 is made up of 15 amino acids. Germline trimming cut 5 bases from V and 10 bases from J; bases unmatched to any gene: 10. The CDR3 DNA follows: TGTGCCAGCAGTCCCACTAGCGGGGGGGGCAGGGACCAGTACTTC. This translates into CASSPTSGGGRDQYF.

The chain carries TRBV5-6 and TRBJ2-3; 9 bases agree with TRBD2. With V trimmed by 3 bases and J by 9 bases, 8 bases remained unmatched. The CDR3 covers 14 residues. The germline V gene encodes CDR1 SGHDT and CDR2 YYEEEE. The chain's CDR3 is CASSSGTSSGTQYF. For the CDR3, the DNA is TGTGCCAGCAGCTCCGGGACTAGCTCGGGCACGCAGTATTTT.

Only one count was recorded for this clone. The V and J genes are TRBV5-1 and TRBJ1-1; D is undetermined. CDR3 length: 15 amino acids. V was pared by 5 bases and J by 0 bases, with 14 bases between. The germline V gene has CDR1 SGHRS and CDR2 YFSETQ. CDR3 nucleotide sequence: TGCGCCAGCAGTTTATTTTTTCCGCTGAACACTGAAGCTTTCTTT. It codes for CASSLFFPLNTEAFF.

The chain carries TRBV18 and TRBJ1-1; tentatively, D is TRBD1 (5 bases). The CDR3 extends over 14 amino acids. Deletions cut 3 bases from V and 2 bases from J, with 10 bases between. Germline V gene sequence: CDR1 KGHSH, CDR2 LQKENI. CDR3 sequence reads: CASSPGHTNTEAFF. DNA for the CDR3: TGTGCCAGCTCACCTGGACACACAAACACTGAAGCTTTCTTT.

DNA for the CDR3: TGTGCCAGCAGCCAAGAGATCGGACTATCCACAGATACGCAGTATTTT. This sequence encodes CASSQEIGLSTDTQYF. This sequence joins TRBV14 and TRBJ2-3; a weak D match, TRBD2 (6 bases). From germline, CDR1 is SGHDN and CDR2 FVKESK. The CDR3 length is 16 residues. V lost 0 bases and J 2 bases, leaving 12 bases between the germline ends.

With regard to this clone: Distinct nucleotide sequences in the sample also encode this CDR3. This sequence joins TRBV10-3 and TRBJ2-7; unclear D gene. Germline V lookup: CDR1 ENHRY, CDR2 SYGVKD. Trimming removed 0 bases at V and 2 bases at J, with 5 bases between. The CDR3 length is 13 residues. This chain's CDR3 is CAISESGAYEQYF. As DNA, the CDR3 is TGTGCCATCAGTGAGTCAGGCGCCTACGAGCAGTACTTC.

This chain links TRBV2 with TRBJ2-5, with 12 bases matching TRBD1. Germline CDR1 and CDR2: SNHLY and FYNNEI. There are 15 residues in the CDR3. V shed 4 bases, J shed 2 bases, and the junction held 2 bases outside the gene matches. CDR3 loop: CASSGDRGQQETQYF. The CDR3 nucleotides read TGTGCCAGCAGTGGGGACAGGGGGCAACAAGAGACCCAGTACTTC.

The chain carries TRBV21-1 and TRBJ2-2; the table names TRBD2, a call not compared with the DNA. TRBV21-1 is annotated as a pseudogene. The CDR3 is made up of 20 amino acids. CDR3 sequence (DNA): TGTGCCAGCAGCGAGTCAGGCCTCCGACGGCGGGAGTTTAAGGCCGGGGAGCTGTTTTTT. It specifies CASSESGLRRREFKAGELFF.

The rearrangement links TRBV6-2 or TRBV6-3 to TRBJ2-7; 7 bases line up with TRBD2. In germline, CDR1 is MNHEY, CDR2 SVGEGT. This CDR3 is built from 15 residues. V dropped 2 bases and J dropped 3; count of bases not matched to a gene: 7. CDR3 sequence reads: CASSYQGLSYYEQYF. The CDR3 region has the DNA TGTGCCAGCAGTTACCAGGGACTATCCTACTACGAGCAGTACTTC.

The chain uses TRBV30 and TRBJ1-1; the D is unclear. The length of the CDR3 is 15 residues. CDR1 and CDR2 (germline): GTSNPN, SVGIG (reference sequence). V lost 0 bases, J lost 4 bases, and 15 bases lay in between. The CDR3 protein is CAWSVPASRGTEAFF. DNA of the CDR3: TGTGCCTGGAGTGTACCGGCCAGTCGGGGCACTGAAGCTTTCTTT.

This CDR3 is CASSLSALLNTGELFF. CDR3 DNA sequence: TGCGCCAGCAGCTTGAGCGCACTCTTGAACACCGGGGAGCTGTTTTTT. V is TRBV5-1 and J is TRBJ2-2; D not certain. Trimming pared 1 base from V and 1 base from J, leaving 11 bases between. This CDR3 is built from 16 residues. CDR1 is SGHRS, CDR2 YFSETQ, per germline. The entire variable domain, with the rest obtained from reference TRBV5-1 and TRBJ2-2, is as follows: KAGVTQTPRYLIKTRGQQVTLSCSPISGHRSVSWYQQTPGQGLQFLFEYFSETQRNKGNFPGRFSGRQFSNSRSEMNVSTLELGDSALYLCASSLSALLNTGELFFGEGSRLTVL.

The rearrangement links TRBV19 to TRBJ2-7; D remains ambiguous. Trimming removed 5 bases at V and 0 bases at J, with 11 bases between. Germline lookup yields CDR1 LNHDA and CDR2 SQIVND (reference sequence). The CDR3 sequence is 14 residues long. CDR3 nucleotides: TGTGCCAGTAGTGCCCTGGACGGCTCCTACGAGCAGTACTTC. Amino acids: CASSALDGSYEQYF.

The genes are TRBV19 and TRBJ1-5; 7 bases are shared with TRBD1. Trimming took 6 bases from V and 4 from J; bases not matched to a gene: 9. From germline, CDR1 is LNHDA and CDR2 SQIVND (reference sequence). This CDR3 is 15 amino acids long. CDR3 amino acids: CASRLQGRWNQPQHF. The CDR3 nucleotides are TGTGCCAGTAGACTACAGGGGCGGTGGAATCAGCCCCAGCATTTT.

This clone was detected only once. The chain carries TRBV18 and TRBJ1-1; 12 bases are a match to TRBD1. V lost 3 bases and J lost 1; bases outside the gene matches: 9. The CDR3 spans 18 residues. CDR1 and CDR2 (germline): KGHSH, LQKENI. In DNA form, the CDR3 reads TGTGCCAGCTCACCTGGGACAGGGGGCACTTCGGGGAACACTGAAGCTTTCTTT. It translates to CASSPGTGGTSGNTEAFF.

The chain carries TRBV4-2 and TRBJ2-3; 9 bases match TRBD2. CDR3 length: 16 amino acids. Trimming removed 3 bases from V and 2 bases from J; junction bases left unmatched: 6. The germline CDR1 and CDR2 sequences are LGHNA and YNFKEQ. In DNA, the CDR3 is TGTGCCAGCAGCCATGGACTAGCGACGACCACAGATACGCAGTATTTT. Amino acid sequence: CASSHGLATTTDTQYF.

A single count supports this clone. The chain is built from TRBV19 and TRBJ2-2, with no clear D. Trimming cost V 5 bases and J 3 bases, with 10 bases left between them. The length of the CDR3 is 14 residues. Germline V gene sequence: CDR1 LNHDA, CDR2 SQIVND (reference sequence). CDR3 amino acids: CASSDRVDTGELFF. The CDR3 coding sequence is TGTGCCAGTAGTGATAGGGTAGACACCGGGGAGCTGTTTTTT.